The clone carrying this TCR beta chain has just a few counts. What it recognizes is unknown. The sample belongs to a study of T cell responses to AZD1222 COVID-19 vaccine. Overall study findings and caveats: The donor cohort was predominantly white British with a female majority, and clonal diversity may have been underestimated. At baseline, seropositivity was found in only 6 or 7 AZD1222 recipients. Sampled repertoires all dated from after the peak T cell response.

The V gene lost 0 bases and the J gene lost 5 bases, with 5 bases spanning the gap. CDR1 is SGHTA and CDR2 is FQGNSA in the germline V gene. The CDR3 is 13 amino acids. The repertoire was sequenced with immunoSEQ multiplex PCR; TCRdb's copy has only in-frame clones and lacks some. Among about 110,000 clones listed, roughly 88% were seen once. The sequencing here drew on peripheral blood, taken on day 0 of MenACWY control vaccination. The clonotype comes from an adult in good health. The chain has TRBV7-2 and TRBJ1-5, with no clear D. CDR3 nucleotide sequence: TGTGCCAGCAGCTTAGCACGGTATCAGCCCCAGCATTTT. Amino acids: CASSLARYQPQHF.